These 21 T cell receptor beta chains were all obtained from the same sample, sequenced in a study of T cell clonality in common variable immunodeficiency. Their target antigens are unknown. TCRdb keeps only in-frame clones here, not all; method: immunoSEQ multiplex PCR. Observed in the sample are about 42,000 clones, none of them singletons. Study-level results: Fewer deletions and N-nucleotide insertions were reportedly seen in common variable immunodeficiency TCR beta sequences.

The specimen was peripheral blood mononuclear cells. Receptor source: a human donor with common variable immunodeficiency.

In this sample, this clone turned up a few times. The sequenced fragment ends 3 residues before the CDR3 boundary, so the rest is inferred from the germline J gene. V is TRBV7-2 and J is TRBJ2-1; tentative D call: TRBD2 (6 bases). The CDR3 runs to 14 residues. Trimming took 2 bases from V and 8 from J, leaving 13 bases between them. CDR1 is SGHTA, CDR2 FQGNSA, per germline. CDR3 bases read: TGTGCCAGCAGCTTAAGTCCCAGGGACTATGAG. Translating gives CASSLSPRDYE. From start to end, the CDR3 is CASSLSPRDYEQFF.

This clone was recorded a few times. The sequence runs out 3 residues before the end of the CDR3; the remainder is reconstructed from the germline J gene. V usage is TRBV7-2 and J usage is TRBJ1-2, with a possible D match to TRBD1 (5 bases). V lost 3 bases, J lost 2 bases, and 13 bases lay in between. Germline loops: CDR1 SGHTA, CDR2 FQGNSA. The CDR3 is made up of 15 amino acids. The CDR3 reads CASSLEGQFNYGYTF. The CDR3 bases that were read are TGTGCCAGCAGCTTGGAAGGACAATTCAACTATGGC.

A remark on this clone: The read terminates 3 residues ahead of where the CDR3 ends, so the germline J gene completes it. The chain uses TRBV19 and TRBJ1-4; no clear D gene. The CDR3 spans 15 residues. The germline V gene has CDR1 LNHDA and CDR2 SQIVND (reference sequence). V was clipped by 4 bases and J by 8 bases, with 17 bases between them. CDR3 in amino acids: CASSTNIPYGEKLFF. CDR3 DNA (partial): TGTGCCAGTAGTACCAACATACCGTACGGGGAAAAA.

This clone was seen ten or more times. Read sequence stops 3 residues before the CDR3 end, and the germline J gene provides the missing end. The chain combines TRBV20-1 with TRBJ2-7; perhaps TRBD2 as D (5 bases). The V end was cut by 4 bases, the J end by 4 bases, with 14 bases between. Germline values: CDR1 DFQATT, CDR2 SNEGSKA (reference sequence). The CDR3 is made up of 13 amino acids. CDR3 amino acids: CSAIATVTYEQYF. Partial CDR3 DNA: TGCAGTGCTATAGCGACGGTGACTTACGAG.

This clone was counted at least ten times. With the read ending 3 residues before the CDR3 end, the germline J gene is used to fill in that end. J is TRBJ2-5 and V is TRBV20-1, with D perhaps TRBD2 (5 bases). The CDR3 length is 12 residues. Germline loops: CDR1 DFQATT, CDR2 SNEGSKA (reference sequence). Between the trimmed V and J ends, which lost 5 bases and 2 bases, there was a span of 9 bases. CDR3 sequence: CSALAQQETQYF. CDR3 bases read: TGCAGTGCTTTAGCGCAACAAGAGACC.

This clone showed up many times. Read data end 3 residues before the CDR3 end; the end is taken from the germline J gene. The chain links TRBV30 to TRBJ2-5; TRBD1 aligns across 12 bases. Germline V CDR1 and CDR2: GTSNPN, SVGIG (reference sequence). The CDR3 sequence is 14 residues long. V dropped 3 bases and J dropped 7; count of bases not matched to a gene: 6. The CDR3 bases that were read are TGTGCCTGGAGGGGACAGGGGGCGCAGGGGACC. This translates into CAWRGQGAQGT. The full CDR3 sequence reads CAWRGQGAQGTQYF.

The table lists this clone with many counts. The CDR3 end falls 3 residues outside the read, so it is completed with the germline J gene. This sequence joins TRBV3-1 (or the pseudogene TRBV3-2) and TRBJ1-1; D is undetermined. The V end lost 4 bases, the J end lost 7 bases, and 13 bases lay between the germline ends. This CDR3 contains 13 residues. CDR1 is LGHDT and CDR2 is YNNKEL in the germline V gene (reference sequence). The sequenced part of the CDR3 DNA is TGTGCCAGCAGCCCCTCCCAACTTGGTGAA. Translation gives CASSPSQLGE. The whole CDR3 is CASSPSQLGEAFF.

With respect to this clone: The CDR3 is cut off 3 residues early in the read; its end comes from the germline J gene. The chain joins TRBV7-2 to TRBJ2-5; TRBD1 agrees at 7 bases. The CDR3 runs to 15 residues. Trimming removed 8 bases from V and 4 bases from J; junction bases left unmatched: 13. Germline V gives CDR1 SGHTA, CDR2 FQGNSA. The CDR3 DNA, read in part, is TGTGCCAGCGGCGCAACAGGGGTTTTTGCAGAGACC. Residues: CASGATGVFAET. The complete CDR3 reads CASGATGVFAETQYF. The full variable domain, completed using reference TRBV7-2 and TRBJ2-5, is GAGVSQSPSNKVTEKGKDVELRCDPISGHTALYWYRQSLGQGLEFLIYFQGNSAPDKSGLPSDRFSAERTGGSVSTLTIQRTQQEDSAVYLCASGATGVFAETQYFGPGTRLLVL.

This clone has at least ten counts. The read ends 3 residues early relative to the CDR3; the germline J gene fills the gap. The V and J genes are TRBV20-1 and TRBJ2-3; TRBD1 agrees at 8 bases. CDR1 and CDR2 (germline): DFQATT, SNEGSKA (reference sequence). The junction had 2 bases not matched to a gene; V was cut back by 3 bases and J by 0 bases. The CDR3 length is 14 residues. CDR3 protein: CSASRQGSTDTQYF. The CDR3 DNA, read in part, is TGCAGTGCTAGCAGACAGGGGAGCACAGATACG.

Turning to this clone: The read halts 3 residues ahead of the CDR3 end, with the missing end drawn from the germline J gene. This chain links TRBV5-6 with TRBJ2-1; D is possibly TRBD1 (5 bases). Germline V gene sequence: CDR1 SGHDT, CDR2 YYEEEE. This CDR3 has 13 residues. Trimming pared 4 bases from V and 4 bases from J, leaving 9 bases between. The CDR3 here is CASSPDKYNEQFF. CDR3 bases read: TGTGCCAGCAGCCCGGACAAGTACAATGAG.

Judged by abundance, this clone is medium-sized. The read falls 3 residues short of the CDR3 end, and the missing part is taken from the germline J gene. The genes are TRBV5-1 and TRBJ1-1, with 8 bases identical to TRBD1. CDR1 SGHRS and CDR2 YFSETQ come from the germline V gene. This CDR3 has 17 amino acids. Trimming took 0 bases from V and 3 from J; bases not matched to a gene: 10. This chain's CDR3 is CASSLEPGQVSYTEAFF. The DNA read from the CDR3 is TGCGCCAGCAGCTTGGAGCCGGGACAGGTATCGTACACTGAA.

A remark on this clone: The read finishes 3 residues shy of the CDR3 end, and the germline J gene is used to complete it. This chain joins TRBV7-2 and TRBJ1-5, with TRBD1 identical over 8 bases. With 5 bases clipped from V and 4 bases from J, the junction kept 7 bases outside the gene matches. This CDR3 has 15 amino acids. Per germline, CDR1 SGHTA and CDR2 FQGNSA. The CDR3 is CASSPGQGPNQPQHF. The part of the CDR3 DNA that was read is TGTGCCAGCAGCCCAGGACAGGGCCCGAATCAGCCC.

In regard to this clone: The read stops 3 residues short of the end of the CDR3; the missing end is completed from the germline J gene. The chain joins TRBV7-2 to TRBJ2-5, with 7 bases lining up with TRBD1. CDR3 length equals 14 residues. J was trimmed by 2 bases and V by 3 bases; bases with no gene match: 3. Germline CDR1 is SGHTA and CDR2 is FQGNSA. The part of the CDR3 DNA that was read is TGTGCCAGCAGCTTGCTGGGACAGCAAGAGACC. As protein: CASSLLGQQET. The whole CDR3 protein reads CASSLLGQQETQYF.

In its sample, this clone was seen many times. CDR3 DNA, as far as it was read: TGTGCCAGCAGCTCTGACAGGGGGCGGGAAAAA. Protein sequence: CASSSDRGREK. The whole CDR3 protein is CASSSDRGREKLFF. This sequence joins TRBV7-2 and TRBJ1-4; 10 positions match TRBD1. The CDR3 end falls 3 residues outside the read, so it is completed with the germline J gene. Unmatched junction bases numbered 4, after V lost 4 bases and J lost 8 bases. The CDR3 loop spans 14 amino acids. Germline assignment: CDR1 SGHTA and CDR2 FQGNSA.

Worth noting for this clone: The sequenced fragment ends 3 residues before the CDR3 boundary, so the rest is inferred from the germline J gene. The V and J genes are TRBV7-2 and TRBJ2-5; 9 bases fit TRBD1. The CDR3 is 15 amino acids. The trim removed 5 bases at V and 0 bases at J, leaving 4 bases unmatched. Per germline, CDR1 SGHTA and CDR2 FQGNSA. The CDR3 bases that were read are TGTGCCAGCAGCGCGGGACAGGGTAACCAAGAGACC. Translation gives CASSAGQGNQET. In full, the CDR3 reads CASSAGQGNQETQYF.

This clone was counted many times. The read finishes 3 residues shy of the CDR3 end, and the germline J gene is used to complete it. The V gene is TRBV28, the J gene TRBJ2-3, with D unclear. The CDR3 is 12 amino acids. Germline V gene sequence: CDR1 MDHEN, CDR2 SYDVKM. Deletions cut 4 bases from V and 2 bases from J, with 4 bases between. The CDR3 spells CASSYYTDTQYF. The sequenced part of the CDR3 DNA is TGTGCCAGCAGTTACTACACAGATACG.

On this clone: The read falls 3 residues short of the CDR3 end, and the missing part is taken from the germline J gene. The chain recombines TRBV19 with TRBJ2-1; D might be TRBD2 (6 bases). The CDR3 runs to 15 residues. CDR1 is LNHDA and CDR2 is SQIVND in the germline V gene (reference sequence). V lost 5 bases and J lost 4, with 15 bases in between. CDR3 bases read: TGTGCCAGTAGTCCTTGGGACTCCGGTTACAATGAG. Translating it yields CASSPWDSGYNE. The full CDR3 sequence reads CASSPWDSGYNEQFF.

This clone was seen a few times. The CDR3 end lies 3 residues beyond the end of the read and is filled in from the germline J gene. Other nucleotide sequences from this sample produce the same CDR3. V and J are TRBV7-9 and TRBJ1-1; no clear D. In germline, CDR1 is SEHNR, CDR2 FQNEAQ (reference sequence). The CDR3 totals 13 residues. The ends were cut back, 2 bases at V and 3 bases at J, with 7 bases in the middle. CDR3 in amino acids: CASSLRSDTEAFF. The CDR3 bases that were read are TGTGCCAGCAGCTTAAGGTCAGACACTGAA. Complete variable domain (other parts from reference TRBV7-9 and TRBJ1-1): DTGVSQNPRHKITKRGQNVTFRCDPISEHNRLYWYRQTLGQGPEFLTYFQNEAQLEKSRLLSDRFSAERPKGSFSTLEIQRTEQGDSAMYLCASSLRSDTEAFFGQGTRLTVV.

On this clone itself: The read falls 3 residues short of the CDR3 end, and the missing part is taken from the germline J gene. The chain uses TRBV7-2 and TRBJ2-1, with no clear D. CDR3 length equals 13 residues. Germline CDR1 and CDR2: SGHTA and FQGNSA. V shed 3 bases and J shed 4 bases, with 7 bases lying between them. The part of the CDR3 DNA that was read is TGTGCCAGCAGCTTGTCCGTTTACAATGAG. This gives the protein CASSLSVYNE. The entire CDR3 sequence reads CASSLSVYNEQFF.

This clone was counted a few times. Coverage ceases 3 residues before the CDR3 finishes, and the germline J gene fills in the end. This sequence joins TRBV5-1 and TRBJ2-5, with 7 bases identical to TRBD2. With 1 base clipped from V and 2 bases from J, the junction kept 2 bases outside the gene matches. CDR3 length: 14 residues. Germline loops: CDR1 SGHRS, CDR2 YFSETQ. The CDR3 sequence: CASSLWGGQETQYF. CDR3 DNA (partial): TGCGCCAGCAGCTTGTGGGGGGGACAAGAGACC.

In its sample, this clone was seen many times. Partial CDR3 DNA: TGTGCCAGTAGTACAGGACTCAATTCACCC. Its protein is CASSTGLNSP. The full CDR3 protein reads CASSTGLNSPLHF. The J gene is TRBJ1-6, the V gene TRBV19; D is unresolved. The DNA ends 3 residues before the CDR3 does, and the rest of the CDR3 is filled in from the germline J gene. The CDR3 is made up of 13 amino acids. CDR1 and CDR2 (germline): LNHDA, SQIVND (reference sequence). V lost 4 bases, J lost 7 bases, and 8 bases lay in between.